This T cell receptor (beta chain) was recovered during a study of shared clonotypes between healthy human individuals. Germline V lookup: CDR1 MDHEN, CDR2 SYDVKM. The CDR3 consists of 12 residues. The germline V and J ends were trimmed by 10 bases and 2 bases, with 10 bases remaining between them. Generated by immunoSEQ multiplex PCR, the TCRdb table keeps only in-frame clones and is missing some. The sample holds some 2 million clones; roughly 94% are singletons and the top ten take roughly 0.13%. The sequenced sample consisted of naive CD4+ T cells sorted from blood. The subset is: CD45RA+ positively selected. This receptor was taken from a man aged 18 to 30 in good health. The V call is TRBV28, the J call TRBJ2-3; D possibly corresponds to TRBD2 (6 bases). In nucleotides, the CDR3 is TGTGCCACAGTAGCGGTCACAGATACGCAGTATTTT. It translates to CATVAVTDTQYF.